A selection of T cell receptor beta chains follows, all from one sample in a study of OX40 agonist ivuxolimab in advanced cancers. Here immunoSEQ multiplex PCR was the method, and the copy in TCRdb shows in-frame clones only, minus some. The sample consists of about 80,000 clones, approximately 90% of them appearing once. The material sequenced was CD4+ or CD8+ T cells sorted from blood, taken in a trial of the OX40 agonist ivuxolimab. These receptors originate from an adult with an advanced solid tumor such as melanoma, head and neck, liver or kidney cancer. CDR3s include the opening cysteine and the closing phenylalanine or tryptophan. Each record gives: V gene, J gene, CDR3 protein.

v_call: TRBV6-5; j_call: TRBJ1-2; cdr3_aa: CASSSLGSGYTF
v_call: TRBV9; j_call: TRBJ2-3; cdr3_aa: CASSASGINADTQYF
v_call: TRBV6-5; j_call: TRBJ2-7; cdr3_aa: CASKGPSSSYEQYF
v_call: TRBV5-6; j_call: TRBJ2-6; cdr3_aa: CASSLGLSSGANVLTF
v_call: TRBV6-5; j_call: TRBJ1-1; cdr3_aa: CASRHLQMGVTEAFF
v_call: TRBV4-2; j_call: TRBJ1-4; cdr3_aa: CASSQGQGSEKLFF
v_call: TRBV2; j_call: TRBJ2-7; cdr3_aa: CASGRLGGPYEQYF
v_call: TRBV6-5; j_call: TRBJ1-1; cdr3_aa: CASQRGATNTEAFF
v_call: TRBV16; j_call: TRBJ2-1; cdr3_aa: CASSQSTNNEQFF
v_call: TRBV2; j_call: TRBJ2-1; cdr3_aa: CASSPWDGGYNEQFF
v_call: TRBV2; j_call: TRBJ1-1; cdr3_aa: CASSPRQQMDTEAFF
v_call: TRBV7-3; j_call: TRBJ2-5; cdr3_aa: CASSLNPPGGGETQYF
v_call: TRBV18; j_call: TRBJ1-3; cdr3_aa: CASSPRAGSGNTIYF
v_call: TRBV5-1; j_call: TRBJ2-1; cdr3_aa: CASSLASMDEQFF
v_call: TRBV9; j_call: TRBJ2-7; cdr3_aa: CASSVVGAGEQYF
v_call: TRBV2; j_call: TRBJ1-1; cdr3_aa: CASSERHSLGAEAFF
v_call: TRBV6-6; j_call: TRBJ2-7; cdr3_aa: CASSYSGDSYEQYF
v_call: TRBV2; j_call: TRBJ1-5; cdr3_aa: CASRGGTGTNQPQHF
v_call: TRBV23-1; j_call: TRBJ2-3; cdr3_aa: CASPRILTSGGPGCVDTQYF
v_call: TRBV10-3; j_call: TRBJ1-1; cdr3_aa: CAITLTGNTEAFF
v_call: TRBV5-6; j_call: TRBJ2-2; cdr3_aa: CASSFQGAGELFF
v_call: TRBV5-5; j_call: TRBJ1-2; cdr3_aa: CASSLGAGSYGYTF
v_call: TRBV25-1; j_call: TRBJ1-2; cdr3_aa: CASSETSRGEARGYTF
v_call: TRBV6-5; j_call: TRBJ1-4; cdr3_aa: CASSYSQANEKLFF
v_call: TRBV29-1; j_call: TRBJ2-1; cdr3_aa: CSVEDYQRTYNEQFF
v_call: TRBV7-2; j_call: TRBJ2-7; cdr3_aa: CASSVPSGSHEQYF
v_call: TRBV20-1; j_call: TRBJ2-7; cdr3_aa: CSAGVSYEQYF
v_call: TRBV27; j_call: TRBJ1-6; cdr3_aa: CASRDQNSPLHF
v_call: TRBV5-6; j_call: TRBJ1-4; cdr3_aa: CASSGGTVPNEKLFF
v_call: TRBV5-1; j_call: TRBJ1-2; cdr3_aa: CASSLLSNANYGYTF
v_call: TRBV18; j_call: TRBJ1-5; cdr3_aa: CASSPMGQGRGNQPQHF
v_call: TRBV7-3; j_call: TRBJ1-1; cdr3_aa: CASSSFRGQIEAFF
v_call: TRBV7-9; j_call: TRBJ1-4; cdr3_aa: CASSNDRWNEKLFF
v_call: TRBV10-3; j_call: TRBJ1-5; cdr3_aa: CAARGDTNQPQHF
v_call: TRBV5-1; j_call: TRBJ2-1; cdr3_aa: CASAPHTSTGGIGGEQFF
v_call: TRBV5-1; j_call: TRBJ2-1; cdr3_aa: CASSQGLVPNEQFF
v_call: TRBV7-9; j_call: TRBJ1-5; cdr3_aa: CASSPLQGPYNQPQHF
v_call: TRBV5-1; j_call: TRBJ1-1; cdr3_aa: CASSFNPLGEAFF
v_call: TRBV11-3; j_call: TRBJ2-3; cdr3_aa: CASSSPGYSSTDTQYF
v_call: TRBV12-5; j_call: TRBJ1-2; cdr3_aa: CASGLQGSYGYTF